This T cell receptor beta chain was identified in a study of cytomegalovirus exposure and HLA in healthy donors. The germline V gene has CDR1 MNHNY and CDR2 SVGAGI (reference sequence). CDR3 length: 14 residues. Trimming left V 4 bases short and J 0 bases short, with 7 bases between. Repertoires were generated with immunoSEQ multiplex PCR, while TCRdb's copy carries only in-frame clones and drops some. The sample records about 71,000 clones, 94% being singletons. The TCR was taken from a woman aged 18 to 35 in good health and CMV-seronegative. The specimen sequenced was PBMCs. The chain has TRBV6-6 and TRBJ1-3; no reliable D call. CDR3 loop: CASSWPDSGNTIYF. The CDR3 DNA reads TGTGCCAGCAGTTGGCCCGACTCTGGAAACACCATATATTTT.